Shown below are 24 T cell receptor beta chains from a single sample sequenced in a study of cytotoxic CD8 clonotypes in ibrutinib-treated CLL. Sequencing used immunoSEQ multiplex PCR; TCRdb keeps in-frame clones, though not all of them. This table holds about 120,000 clones, roughly 85% found once. Material: PBMCs, obtained after 24 months of ibrutinib treatment. Receptors originate from a human donor with chronic lymphocytic leukemia.

V and J are TRBV27 and TRBJ1-1; no definite D call. V lost 4 bases, J lost 0 bases, and 12 bases lay in between. This CDR3 region has 15 residues. Per germline, CDR1 MNHEY and CDR2 SMNVEV (reference sequence). This CDR3 reads CASSSGIGMNTEAFF. The CDR3 DNA reads TGTGCCAGCAGTTCCGGGATAGGGATGAACACTGAAGCTTTCTTT.

This clone came up once. The chain links TRBV19 to TRBJ2-5, with a tentative D call TRBD1 (6 bases). Trimming removed 7 bases from V and 4 bases from J, with 22 bases in between. The length of the CDR3 is 16 residues. Germline V gives CDR1 LNHDA, CDR2 SQIVND (reference sequence). The CDR3 bases are TGTGCCAGTACCCAAACAGGGAGTCGGGTCGGAGAGACCCAGTACTTC. Protein: CASTQTGSRVGETQYF.

The table lists this clone with a few counts. This chain uses TRBV5-4 with TRBJ1-2; weak D call: TRBD1 (5 bases). This CDR3 comprises 13 residues. CDR1 and CDR2 from the germline V gene are SGHNT and YYREEE (reference sequence). The V and J ends lost 2 bases and 11 bases respectively, with 16 bases between them. The CDR3, as DNA: TGTGCCAGCAGCTTTCCGGGACCCCTACCTTACACCTTC. This gives the protein CASSFPGPLPYTF.

The J gene is TRBJ1-1, the V gene TRBV10-1; 7 bases match TRBD1. V shed 4 bases, J shed 2 bases, and the junction held 1 base outside the gene matches. Looked up from germline, CDR1 is WNHNN and CDR2 is SYGVQD (reference sequence). This CDR3 contains 13 residues. CDR3 sequence: CASSGQGNTEAFF. The CDR3 nucleotides are TGCGCCAGCAGTGGACAGGGAAACACTGAAGCTTTCTTT.

The chain carries TRBV2 and TRBJ1-5; no definite D call. This CDR3 spans 14 amino acids. The germline V and J ends were trimmed by 6 bases and 8 bases, with 17 bases remaining between them. Per the germline V gene, CDR1 is SNHLY and CDR2 is FYNNEI. The CDR3: CASSAGSAKEPQHF. In nucleotides, the CDR3 is TGTGCCAGCAGCGCGGGCTCGGCGAAGGAGCCCCAGCATTTT.

V and J are TRBV7-2 and TRBJ2-7; 8 bases match TRBD1. Germline loops: CDR1 SGHTA, CDR2 FQGNSA. CDR3 length: 15 residues. V was pared by 6 bases and J by 3 bases, with 10 bases of the junction left unmatched. The CDR3 coding sequence is TGTGCCAGCAGACAAGGGACAGGCCCTTTCTACGAGCAGTACTTC. This sequence encodes CASRQGTGPFYEQYF.

This rearrangement joins TRBV4-3 to TRBJ2-4, with TRBD1 matching 9 bases. J lost 0 bases, V lost 3 bases, and 3 bases had no gene match. CDR3 length: 16 residues. Germline V gene sequence: CDR1 LGHNA, CDR2 YSLEER. This chain's CDR3 is CASSQGQGAAKNIQYF. In DNA, the CDR3 is TGCGCCAGCAGCCAGGGACAGGGAGCAGCCAAAAACATTCAGTACTTC.

This sequence joins TRBV30 and TRBJ2-5, with a possible D match to TRBD1 (5 bases). The length of the CDR3 is 15 residues. From germline, CDR1 is GTSNPN and CDR2 SVGIG (reference sequence). V shed 0 bases and J shed 4 bases, with 15 bases lying between them. The CDR3 DNA is TGTGCCTGGAGTGTTGGTAGGAAGGGGTTAGAGACCCAGTACTTC. Translation: CAWSVGRKGLETQYF.

This CDR3 is CATGLSGANVLTF. The CDR3 coding sequence is TGTGCCACCGGTCTCTCTGGGGCCAACGTCCTGACTTTC. The chain joins TRBV25-1 to TRBJ2-6; D gene ambiguous. V gave up 10 bases and J gave up 0 bases, with 7 bases separating them. The CDR3 totals 13 residues. The V gene's germline CDR1 is MGHDK and CDR2 SYGVNS.

The CDR3 DNA reads as TGTGCCAGCAGGGGGCAGGGGGCTTTTACCGGGGAGCTGTTTTTT. This gives the protein CASRGQGAFTGELFF. V usage is TRBV6-5 and J usage is TRBJ2-2, with 8 bases that match TRBD1. Germline CDR1 reads MNHEY; CDR2 reads SVGAGI. The CDR3 is 15 amino acids. Trimming at V came to 6 bases and at J to 5 bases, leaving 8 bases not matched to a gene.

This chain links TRBV19 with TRBJ2-7, with 7 bases matching TRBD1. The CDR3 sequence is 13 residues long. Germline V gene sequence: CDR1 LNHDA, CDR2 SQIVND (reference sequence). The V gene end was trimmed by 6 bases and the J gene end by 3 bases; junction bases not matched to a gene: 5. CDR3 nucleotides: TGTGCCAGTAGCGGGACAGATTTCTACGAGCAGTACTTC. Translated: CASSGTDFYEQYF.

This clone was picked up a small number of times. This chain joins TRBV18 and TRBJ2-1; 7 bases are a match to TRBD2. The CDR3 has 14 residues. The V gene end was trimmed by 5 bases and the J gene end by 6 bases; junction bases not matched to a gene: 7. Germline V gene lookup returns CDR1 KGHSH and CDR2 LQKENI. CDR3 bases: TGTGCCAGCTCAGGAGGGACTACGCTCAATGAGCAGTTCTTC. Protein product: CASSGGTTLNEQFF.

The V call is TRBV5-4, the J call TRBJ1-5, with D possibly being TRBD1 (5 bases). V was trimmed by 8 bases and J by 3 bases, leaving 12 bases between them. This CDR3 contains 13 residues. The germline gives CDR1 SGHNT, CDR2 YYREEE (reference sequence). The CDR3 reads CARPRGNNQPQHF. The DNA for the CDR3 is TGTGCCAGGCCACGGGGGAACAATCAGCCCCAGCATTTT. Variable domain in full (rest from reference TRBV5-4 and TRBJ1-5): ETGVTQSPTHLIKTRGQQVTLRCSSQSGHNTVSWYQQALGQGPQFIFQYYREEENGRGNFPPRFSGLQFPNYSSELNVNALELDDSALYLCARPRGNNQPQHFGDGTRLSIL.

This clone appeared once. This chain connects TRBV5-4 to TRBJ2-5, with D tentatively TRBD1 or TRBD2 (5 bases each). Trimming took 4 bases from V and 4 from J, leaving 17 bases between them. This CDR3 spans 15 amino acids. Germline CDR1 SGHNT, CDR2 YYREEE (reference sequence). CDR3 in amino acids: CASSPGGGRAETQYF. CDR3 nucleotides: TGTGCCAGCAGCCCCGGCGGAGGCAGGGCAGAGACCCAGTACTTC.

The chain uses TRBV4-1 and TRBJ1-1; 10 nucleotides line up with TRBD1. The J segment lost 0 bases and the V segment lost 1 base, leaving 8 bases of the junction unmatched. The CDR3 loop spans 18 amino acids. Germline values: CDR1 MGHRA, CDR2 YSYEKL. The CDR3 coding sequence is TGCGCCAGCAGCCAAGGGGCGGACAGGGGGAGAGTGAACACTGAAGCTTTCTTT. It is translated as CASSQGADRGRVNTEAFF.

In this sample, this clone turned up a few times. The chain carries TRBV7-3 and TRBJ2-3, with D perhaps TRBD2 (5 bases). The CDR3 loop spans 14 amino acids. V gave up 5 bases and J gave up 3 bases, with 12 bases separating them. Germline CDR1 SGHTA, CDR2 FQGTGA. CDR3 nucleotides: TGTGCCAGCAGCATACGGGGATCTACAGATACGCAGTATTTT. Translated: CASSIRGSTDTQYF.

The gene calls are TRBV7-3 and TRBJ2-5; the match to TRBD1 covers 7 bases. CDR1 is SGHTA, CDR2 FQGTGA, per germline. This CDR3 spans 14 amino acids. Unmatched junction bases numbered 3, after V lost 5 bases and J lost 0 bases. For the CDR3, the DNA is TGTGCCAGCAGCCTTGACAGGGACCAAGAGACCCAGTACTTC. Its translation: CASSLDRDQETQYF.

The rearrangement joins TRBV5-8 to TRBJ2-1, with D unresolved. V shed 0 bases and J shed 13 bases, with 11 bases lying between them. Germline V gene data show CDR1 as SGHTS and CDR2 as YDEGEE. The CDR3 covers 12 residues. DNA of the CDR3: TGTGCCAGCAGCTTGGTCGAAGGGTCCCAGTTCTTC. Translated: CASSLVEGSQFF.

The rearrangement uses TRBV20-1 and TRBJ1-5, with unresolved D. Germline CDR1 and CDR2: DFQATT and SNEGSKA (reference sequence). V was pared by 3 bases and J by 3 bases, with 0 bases between. The CDR3 extends over 10 amino acids. CDR3 sequence: CSASNQPQHF. CDR3 DNA sequence: TGCAGTGCTAGCAATCAGCCCCAGCATTTT.

The rearrangement links TRBV5-1 to TRBJ2-5; 14 bases map to TRBD2. Trimming took 3 bases from V and 4 from J; bases not matched to a gene: 5. Germline V gives CDR1 SGHRS, CDR2 YFSETQ. CDR3 length: 16 residues. In nucleotides, the CDR3 is TGCGCCAGCAGCTCCAGACTAGCGGGGGGGCCAGAGACCCAGTACTTC. Translated: CASSSRLAGGPETQYF.

This chain connects TRBV4-2 to TRBJ2-5, with no clear D. Germline-derived CDR1 and CDR2 are LGHNA and YNFKEQ. Trimming pared 1 base from V and 2 bases from J, leaving 8 bases between. There are 14 residues in the CDR3. Here the CDR3 reads CASSQVGKQETQYF. CDR3 bases: TGTGCCAGCAGCCAAGTGGGAAAACAAGAGACCCAGTACTTC.

This clone appeared a single time. The V and J genes are TRBV7-9 and TRBJ2-7; D uncertain. This CDR3 has 12 amino acids. Germline V gives CDR1 SEHNR, CDR2 FQNEAQ (reference sequence). Trimming left V 10 bases short and J 2 bases short, with 12 bases between. The CDR3 DNA reads as TGTGCCACCGGGCCGTCCCCCTACGAGCAGTACTTC. It translates to CATGPSPYEQYF.

The V gene is TRBV2, the J gene TRBJ2-3, with TRBD2 matching 7 bases. V gave up 7 bases and J gave up 2 bases; unmatched junction bases: 3. There are 13 residues in the CDR3. Germline loops: CDR1 SNHLY, CDR2 FYNNEI. CDR3 coding DNA: TGTGCCAGCATGGGGGGGAACACAGATACGCAGTATTTT. Its translation is CASMGGNTDTQYF.

Only a few counts were recorded for this clone. The chain combines TRBV7-3 with TRBJ2-2, with 14 bases matching TRBD2. The germline V gene has CDR1 SGHTA and CDR2 FQGTGA. With 7 bases clipped from V and 2 bases from J, the junction kept 9 bases outside the gene matches. The CDR3 loop spans 18 amino acids. The CDR3 DNA sequence: TGTGCCAGCACGACTAGCGGGAGGGCCGGTGGTAACACCGGGGAGCTGTTTTTT. Protein product: CASTTSGRAGGNTGELFF.